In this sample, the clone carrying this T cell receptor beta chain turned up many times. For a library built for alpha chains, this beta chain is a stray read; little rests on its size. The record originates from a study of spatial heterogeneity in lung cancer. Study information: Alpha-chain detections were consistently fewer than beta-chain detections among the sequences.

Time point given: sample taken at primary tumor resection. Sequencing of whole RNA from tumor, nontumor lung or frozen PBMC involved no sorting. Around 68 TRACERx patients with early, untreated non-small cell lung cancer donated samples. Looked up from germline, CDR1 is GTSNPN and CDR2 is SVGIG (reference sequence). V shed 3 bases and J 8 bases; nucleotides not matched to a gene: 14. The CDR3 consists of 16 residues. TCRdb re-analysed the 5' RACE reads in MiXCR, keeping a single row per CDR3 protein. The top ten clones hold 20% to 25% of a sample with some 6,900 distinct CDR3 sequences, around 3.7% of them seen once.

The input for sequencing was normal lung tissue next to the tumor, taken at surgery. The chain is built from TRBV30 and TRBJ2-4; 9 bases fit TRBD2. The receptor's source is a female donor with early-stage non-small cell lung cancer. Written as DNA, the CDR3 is TGTGCCTGGAGGGGAGAAGTAGCGGGGGCGTGGGACATTCAGTACTTC. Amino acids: CAWRGEVAGAWDIQYF. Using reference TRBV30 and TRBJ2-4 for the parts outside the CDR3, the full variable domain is SQTIHQWPATLVQPVGSPLSLECTVEGTSNPNLYWYRQAAGRGLQLLFYSVGIGQISSEVPQNLSASRPQDRQFILSSKKLLLSDSGFYLCAWRGEVAGAWDIQYFGAGTRLSVL.